The rows below give T cell receptor beta chains drawn from one sample of a study of regulatory T cells in long-lasting Graves disease. One entry per CDR3 protein, called by TCRdb with MiXCR from the multiplex PCR reads. The sample shows about half a million distinct CDR3 sequences, about 12% of them seen only once. Another study also made use of these data, one on T cells in Graves' hyperthyroidism and ophthalmopathy.

The specimen comprised peripheral blood mononuclear cells (PBMCs), sampled at new diagnosis, from a patient treated with antithyroid drugs. The receptors were sampled from a woman between 25 and 40 years old with Graves disease. The CDR3 runs from the conserved cysteine through the conserved F or W. D genes are given only for firm matches. Clone sizes are given selectively: once, few, many, or a class where the clone is expanded.

j_gene | abundance | v_gene | d_gene | CDR3nt | CDR3aa
TRBJ2-2 | many | TRBV20-1 | - | TGCAGTGCTGCAAAAGTCACCGGGGAGCTGTTTTTT | CSAAKVTGELFF
TRBJ1-2 | many | TRBV11-3 | TRBD1 | TGTGCCAGCAGCTTAGAGGGGACAGGGAATGGCTACACCTTC | CASSLEGTGNGYTF
TRBJ1-5 | many | TRBV27 | - | TGTGCCAGCAGCCCATTCCGGCAGGATAGCAATCAGCCCCAGCATTTT | CASSPFRQDSNQPQHF
TRBJ2-7 | many | TRBV30 | - | TGTGCCTGGAGTGGGATCGGACAGAAGACCTACGAGCAGTACTTC | CAWSGIGQKTYEQYF
TRBJ2-1 | - | TRBV15 | - | TGTGCCACCAGCACCTATTCTTTAAGCGAGCATGAGCAGTTCTTC | CATSTYSLSEHEQFF
TRBJ1-4 | - | TRBV7-9 | - | TGTGCCAGCAGCTTAGTATCAGGGGATGATGAAAAACTGTTTTTT | CASSLVSGDDEKLFF
TRBJ2-5 | many | TRBV2 | TRBD2 | TGTGCCAGCAGTGCTACCCCCAGCAGCGGGGAAGAGACCCAGTACTTC | CASSATPSSGEETQYF
TRBJ1-2 | - | TRBV4-1 | TRBD1 | TGCGCCAGCAGCCAGTTCAGGGGGCTAAATCTTAACTATGGCTACACCTTC | CASSQFRGLNLNYGYTF
TRBJ2-5 | once | TRBV6-2/TRBV6-3 | - | TGTGCCAGCAGTTACCAGGCCCTCGGGGAGACCCAGTACTTC | CASSYQALGETQYF
TRBJ1-6 | - | TRBV28 | - | TGTGCCAGCACTCGCCCCGGGGTCGCCTATAATTCACCCCTCCACTTT | CASTRPGVAYNSPLHF
TRBJ1-2 | - | TRBV20-1 | - | TGCAGTGCTAGAGATCTGGGCAGGGTGTGGGGCTACACCTTC | CSARDLGRVWGYTF
TRBJ2-2 | - | TRBV7-8 | - | TGTGCCAGCAGTCATAGGTCCAGGTCCAACACCGGGGAGCTGTTTTTT | CASSHRSRSNTGELFF
TRBJ2-7 | many | TRBV28 | - | TGTGCCAGCAGTTTCGGGCGGTGGTCCTACGAGCAGTACTTC | CASSFGRWSYEQYF
TRBJ1-3 | many | TRBV15 | - | TGTGCCACCAGCAGAGATATCGCGGGGCCTGGAAACACCATATATTTT | CATSRDIAGPGNTIYF
TRBJ2-2 | - | TRBV10-3 | TRBD2 | TGTGCCATCAGTGACGAGGAGGGAGGGCCGTGGGCCGGGGAGCTGTTTTTT | CAISDEEGGPWAGELFF
TRBJ1-5 | many | TRBV6-1 | - | TGTGCCAGCCACGCGGTCGTAGGCAATCAGCCCCAGCATTTT | CASHAVVGNQPQHF
TRBJ2-5 | many | TRBV6-1 | TRBD1 | TGTGCCAGCAGACCTTTTAAGGGACAGCAAGAGACCCAGTACTTC | CASRPFKGQQETQYF
TRBJ2-5 | many | TRBV11-2 | - | TGTGCCAGCAGCTTAGAACAGCAAGAGACCCAGTACTTC | CASSLEQQETQYF
TRBJ2-7 | - | TRBV18 | TRBD1 | TGTGCCAGCCCACCAGGGACAGGGGGTTCCTACGAGCAGTACTTC | CASPPGTGGSYEQYF
TRBJ2-5 | - | TRBV6-5 | TRBD2 | TGTGCCAGCAGTTCCCTAGCGGGGTACTTCCAAGAGACCCAGTACTTC | CASSSLAGYFQETQYF
TRBJ1-2 | few | TRBV28 | - | TGTGCCAGCAGTTTTTCGGGCAGAGGTGATCGCTACACCTTC | CASSFSGRGDRYTF
TRBJ2-2 | few | TRBV6-1 | TRBD1 | TGTGCCAGCTCCTGGGACAGGGGGACCACCGGGGAGCTGTTTTTT | CASSWDRGTTGELFF
TRBJ2-2 | - | TRBV2 | TRBD2 | TGTGCCAGCAGTGTTAGCCCGACTAGCGGCTACACCGGGGAGCTGTTTTTT | CASSVSPTSGYTGELFF
TRBJ2-1 | few | TRBV19 | - | TGTGCCAGTAGTACCTGGGACCGGGGGAATGAGCAGTTCTTC | CASSTWDRGNEQFF
TRBJ2-1 | few | TRBV6-2/TRBV6-3 | TRBD2 | TGTGCCAGCAGTTACCAGGGACTAGCCTCCCATGAGCAGTTCTTC | CASSYQGLASHEQFF
TRBJ1-5 | many | TRBV28 | - | TGTGCCAGCAGCCGGGAGGCCAGGAAGGGGCCCCAGCATTTT | CASSREARKGPQHF
TRBJ1-4 | - | TRBV5-5 | - | TGTGCCAGCAGCTTGATTCTTGTTCGGGGTGAAAAACTGTTTTTT | CASSLILVRGEKLFF
TRBJ1-4 | many | TRBV5-1 | - | TGCGCCAGCAGCTACTTAGGGGGGTCTAATGAAAAACTGTTTTTT | CASSYLGGSNEKLFF
TRBJ2-7 | few | TRBV7-2 | - | TGTGCCAGCAGCTTAACCAGCGGAGGGAACTACGAGCAGTACTTC | CASSLTSGGNYEQYF
TRBJ1-1 | many | TRBV6-2/TRBV6-3 | TRBD1 | TGTGCCAGCAGTTTAAGGCTTTGGGGGGACAGAGGGGAAGCTTTCTTT | CASSLRLWGDRGEAFF
TRBJ2-7 | - | TRBV10-2 | TRBD2 | TGCGCCAGCAGGGGGCTAGCGGGCATCTACGAGCAGTACTTC | CASRGLAGIYEQYF
TRBJ1-2 | - | TRBV13 | TRBD1 | TGTGCCAGCAGCTTAGCGACAGGGATGAGTGGCTACACCTTC | CASSLATGMSGYTF
TRBJ1-3 | many | TRBV7-9 | - | TGTGCCAGCAGCCCCCAGACAGAGCACTCTGGAAACACCATATATTTT | CASSPQTEHSGNTIYF
TRBJ2-7 | many | TRBV19 | - | TGTGCCAGTAGTAATGGGGTAACAAGGGAGCAGTACTTC | CASSNGVTREQYF
TRBJ1-2 | many | TRBV15 | - | TGTGCCACCAGCAGTGAGGCCCGGCCGGGCGGAGGCTACACCTTC | CATSSEARPGGGYTF
TRBJ2-7 | few | TRBV5-1 | TRBD1 | TGCGCCAGCCGAAGGGACAGCGGCCCCTACGAGCAGTACTTC | CASRRDSGPYEQYF
TRBJ2-7 | few | TRBV28 | - | TGTGCCAGCAGTATCACGGCCGGGGCCCCCTACGAGCAGTACTTC | CASSITAGAPYEQYF
TRBJ1-2 | many | TRBV5-1 | TRBD1 | TGCGCCAGCAGCTTGGGGACAGGGAGGGTAGAAGGCTACACCTTC | CASSLGTGRVEGYTF
TRBJ1-2 | - | TRBV18 | - | TGTGCCAGCTCACCTCCTTTGGGGGCGCGTAACTATGGCTACACCTTC | CASSPPLGARNYGYTF
TRBJ2-3 | many | TRBV7-3 | - | TGTGCCAGCAGCTACGGGGTGGCGGCTAGCACAGATACGCAGTATTTT | CASSYGVAASTDTQYF
TRBJ2-1 | few | TRBV10-3 | TRBD2 | TGTGCCATCAGTGCTAGCGGGTCTTACAATGAGCAGTTCTTC | CAISASGSYNEQFF
TRBJ2-7 | many | TRBV12-3/TRBV12-4 | - | TGTGCCAGCAGACCCCATCAGGGCTACGAGCAGTACTTC | CASRPHQGYEQYF
TRBJ2-1 | many | TRBV7-2 | TRBD2 | TGTGCCAGCAGCTCCCAGGCGGGAGCGGGTAGGGATGAGCAGTTCTTC | CASSSQAGAGRDEQFF
TRBJ2-2 | - | TRBV4-3 | - | TGCGCCAGCAGCCAAGATGGAGGGGGCGAGTCCAGCGGGGAGCTGTTTTTT | CASSQDGGGESSGELFF
TRBJ2-2 | - | TRBV7-2 | TRBD1 | TGTGCCAGCAGCTCTCCGGGACAGCGTACCGGGGAGCTGTTTTTT | CASSSPGQRTGELFF
TRBJ2-7 | - | TRBV15 | - | TGTGCCACCAGCAGATCCCGAAACAGGGTCTACGAGCAGTACTTC | CATSRSRNRVYEQYF
TRBJ1-1 | many | TRBV19 | - | TGTGCCAGTAGTATAGAGGTTCGCAGGGGCCGGAATGAAGCTTTCTTT | CASSIEVRRGRNEAFF
TRBJ2-7 | many | TRBV10-1 | - | TGCGCCAGCAGTGAGTCGTCCGGGGTCGGGTACGAGCAGTACTTC | CASSESSGVGYEQYF
TRBJ1-5 | - | TRBV24-1 | - | TGTGCCAGCAGTTTATCGGCGCCATATAGCAATCAGCCCCAGCATTTT | CASSLSAPYSNQPQHF
TRBJ1-1 | - | TRBV6-1 | - | TGTGCCAGCAGGTACCAGGGGACCGGCACTGAAGCTTTCTTT | CASRYQGTGTEAFF
TRBJ2-2 | many | TRBV7-9 | TRBD1 | TGTGCCAGCAGCCAACGTACCGGGACAGGGCTGAACACCGGGGAGCTGTTTTTT | CASSQRTGTGLNTGELFF
TRBJ2-5 | many | TRBV6-5 | - | TGTGCCAGCAGTTATGCGAGGGACGCGGAGACCCAGTACTTC | CASSYARDAETQYF
TRBJ2-2 | few | TRBV4-3 | TRBD2 | TGCGCCAGCAGCCAACTCACTAGCGGGGCCACCGGGGAGCTGTTTTTT | CASSQLTSGATGELFF
TRBJ1-5 | few | TRBV6-1 | - | TGTGCCACCCGGGCCCAAATATTTGATCAGCCCCAGCATTTT | CATRAQIFDQPQHF
TRBJ2-5 | few | TRBV12-3/TRBV12-4 | - | TGTGCCAGCAGCAGCGATCCAGGGGAGACCCAGTACTTC | CASSSDPGETQYF
TRBJ1-2 | many | TRBV6-1 | TRBD1 | TGTGCCAGCAGGCGGACAGGGACTCGCTATGGCTACACCTTC | CASRRTGTRYGYTF
TRBJ2-5 | - | TRBV10-3 | - | TGTGCCATCAGTGAGGCAGAAGAGACCCAGTACTTC | CAISEAEETQYF
TRBJ1-1 | many | TRBV28 | - | TGTGCCAGCTCAGCGACGAACACTGAAGCTTTCTTT | CASSATNTEAFF